This TCR beta chain is drawn from a study of blood T cell repertoires in COVID-19. Sequencing used immunoSEQ multiplex PCR; TCRdb keeps in-frame clones, though not all of them. The table has 200,000 to 250,000 clones, 82% seen once. The origin of this receptor is a woman older than 75 with acute or convalescent COVID-19. Material for sequencing was peripheral blood.

The CDR3 bases are TGTGCCAGCAGTCACCGGGACAGCAATGAAAAACTGTTTTTT. As protein: CASSHRDSNEKLFF. This sequence joins TRBV3-1 (or the pseudogene TRBV3-2) and TRBJ1-4; 7 positions agree with TRBD1. V was clipped by 6 bases and J by 5 bases; unmatched bases: 6. Per the germline V gene, CDR1 is LGHDT and CDR2 is YNNKEL (reference sequence). The CDR3 contains 14 residues.